This T cell receptor (beta chain) was captured in a study of T cell responses to AZD1222 COVID-19 vaccine. Study-level points and caveats: At study baseline, merely six AZD1222 recipients were seropositive. At 160-218 and 743-854, vaccine-associated CD4 TCRs were dominant, and they spanned spike.

In the case of this clone: Its cognate antigen is unknown.

The ends were cut back, 1 base at V and 5 bases at J, with 5 bases in the middle. Per the germline V gene, CDR1 is LNHDA and CDR2 is SQIVND (reference sequence). The CDR3 sequence is 12 residues long. Second doses that came at about 4 or about 12 weeks were put together. Only in-frame clones appear in the TCRdb table, and some are missing; sequencing was by immunoSEQ multiplex PCR. The sample shows just over 150,000 clones, approximately 91% of them seen only once. Material: peripheral blood, obtained 28 days after the second AZD1222 dose. The chain joins TRBV19 to TRBJ1-2; D is uncertain. The receptor was isolated from an adult who received the AZD1222 COVID-19 vaccine. The CDR3 nucleotides read TGTGCCAGTAGTATAGGTCCATATGGCTACACCTTC. Translating it yields CASSIGPYGYTF.